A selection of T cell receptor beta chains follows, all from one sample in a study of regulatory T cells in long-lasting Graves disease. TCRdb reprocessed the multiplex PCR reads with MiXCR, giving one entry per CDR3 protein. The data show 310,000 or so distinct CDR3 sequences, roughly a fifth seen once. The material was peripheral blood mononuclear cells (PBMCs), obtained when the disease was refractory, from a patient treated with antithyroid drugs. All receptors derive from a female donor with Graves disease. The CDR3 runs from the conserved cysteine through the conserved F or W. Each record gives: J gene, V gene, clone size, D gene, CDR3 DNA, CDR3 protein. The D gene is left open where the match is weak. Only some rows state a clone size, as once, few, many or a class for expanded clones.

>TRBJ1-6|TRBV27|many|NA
TGTGCCAGCAGATCCCAGGGAAATAATTCACCCCTCCACTTT
CASRSQGNNSPLHF
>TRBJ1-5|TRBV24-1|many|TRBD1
TGTGCCACCAGTGATACTGCACAGGGGGACGGGTATCAGCCCCAGCATTTT
CATSDTAQGDGYQPQHF
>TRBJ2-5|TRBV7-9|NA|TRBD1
TGTGCCGGAGACAGGGGAGGTGGAGAGACCCAGTACTTC
CAGDRGGGETQYF
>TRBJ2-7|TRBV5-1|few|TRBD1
TGCGCCAGCAGCGGATTGACAGGGGGTTCCCACGAGCAGTACTTC
CASSGLTGGSHEQYF
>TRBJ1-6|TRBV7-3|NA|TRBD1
TGTGCCAGCAGCTTGGGACAGGGGATCGGTTCACCCCTCCACTTT
CASSLGQGIGSPLHF
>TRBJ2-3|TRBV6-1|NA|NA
TGTGCCAGCAGGATCACCGGGACCCGCACAGATACGCAGTATTTT
CASRITGTRTDTQYF
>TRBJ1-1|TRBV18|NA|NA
TGTGCCAGCTCACCAGTGCTGGGGGGGAACACTGAAGCTTTCTTT
CASSPVLGGNTEAFF
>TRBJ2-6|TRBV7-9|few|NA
TGTGCCAGCAGCTTTGTACGGAGCTCTGGGGCCAACGTCCTGACTTTC
CASSFVRSSGANVLTF
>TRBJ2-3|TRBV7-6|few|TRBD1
TGTGCCAGCAGCTTGTGGGGACAGGGATACACAGATACGCAGTATTTT
CASSLWGQGYTDTQYF
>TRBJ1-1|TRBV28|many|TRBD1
TGTGCCAGCAGTTTAGGAGACAGGGGGCGAGGTGGCACTGAAGCTTTCTTT
CASSLGDRGRGGTEAFF
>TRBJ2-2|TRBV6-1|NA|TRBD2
TGTGCCAGCAGTCCAGCGCTAGCGGGAGTGGTCGGGGAGCTGTTTTTT
CASSPALAGVVGELFF
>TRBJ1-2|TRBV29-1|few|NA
TGCAGCGTTGACGGGCAGGGTTTTAACTATGGCTACACCTTC
CSVDGQGFNYGYTF
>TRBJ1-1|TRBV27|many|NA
TGTGCCAGCACCCAGTTTGGTGACACTGAAGCTTTCTTT
CASTQFGDTEAFF
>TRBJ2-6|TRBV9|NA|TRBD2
TGTGCCAGCAGCAACCCAAGACTAGCGGGGGTCTCTGGGGCCAACGTCCTGACTTTC
CASSNPRLAGVSGANVLTF
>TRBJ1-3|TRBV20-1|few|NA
TGCAGTGCTAGAGTGGGGCCTATGAGTCCCACCGATGAAGGGTATGGAAACACCATATATTTT
CSARVGPMSPTDEGYGNTIYF
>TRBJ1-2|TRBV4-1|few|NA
TGCGCCAGCAGCCGAGTGAAAGTACAGGACTATGGCTACACCTTC
CASSRVKVQDYGYTF
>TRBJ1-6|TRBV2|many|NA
TGTGCCAGCAGTGACAGGTTCGTGGGGAATTCACCCCTCCACTTT
CASSDRFVGNSPLHF
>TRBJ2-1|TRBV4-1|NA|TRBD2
TGCGCCAGCAGCATTAGGAGCGGGGGAAGGGAGCAGTTCTTC
CASSIRSGGREQFF